A selection of T cell receptor beta chains follows, all from one sample in a study of control samples from healthy donors and cancer patients. This table comes from immunoSEQ multiplex PCR, and its TCRdb copy is limited to in-frame clones, with some not included. Here the sample spans about 110,000 clones, around 87% being singletons. The specimen sequenced was PBMCs. The receptors were sampled from an older woman with lung cancer. The CDR3 runs from the conserved cysteine through the conserved F or W. Fields, in order: J gene, D gene, V gene, clone size, CDR3 protein, CDR3 DNA. D genes are given only for firm matches. The size entry is marked missing in some rows and otherwise reads once, few, many or a size class.

>TRBJ2-5|NA|TRBV9|NA
CASSVESGPETQYF
TGTGCCAGCAGCGTAGAGTCAGGTCCAGAGACCCAGTACTTC
>TRBJ2-7|TRBD1|TRBV19|NA
CASSETGSYEQYF
TGTGCCAGTAGTGAGACAGGGTCATACGAGCAGTACTTC
>TRBJ2-7|NA|TRBV5-5|NA
CASSVYRETYEQYF
TGTGCCAGCAGCGTCTACAGGGAAACCTACGAGCAGTACTTC
>TRBJ1-2|NA|TRBV25-1|NA
CASSVGLGYGYTF
TGTGCCAGCAGTGTCGGTTTGGGCTATGGCTACACCTTC
>TRBJ2-2|TRBD1|TRBV5-1|NA
CASSRGTGEGTGELFF
TGCGCCAGCAGCCGTGGGACAGGGGAGGGCACCGGGGAGCTGTTTTTT
>TRBJ2-5|TRBD2|TRBV3-1/TRBV3-2|NA
CASSRMTSGAFQETQYF
TGTGCCAGCAGCCGAATGACTAGCGGGGCCTTCCAAGAGACCCAGTACTTC
>TRBJ2-3|NA|TRBV30|NA
CAWSRLRTTSSTDTQYF
TGTGCCTGGAGCCGACTTAGGACAACCTCTAGCACAGATACGCAGTATTTT
>TRBJ2-3|TRBD2|TRBV5-4|NA
CASSPGTSGVRPDTQYF
TGTGCCAGCAGCCCTGGGACTAGCGGAGTCAGGCCAGATACGCAGTATTTT
>TRBJ2-3|NA|TRBV2|once
CASSEEGGYTDTQYF
TGTGCCAGCAGTGAAGAGGGCGGCTACACAGATACGCAGTATTTT
>TRBJ2-6|TRBD1|TRBV7-3|NA
CASSPNPQGSSGANVLTF
TGTGCCAGCAGCCCTAACCCACAGGGGAGCTCTGGGGCCAACGTCCTGACTTTC